This is a list of T cell receptor beta chains from one sample in a study of blood T cell repertoires in COVID-19. Produced via immunoSEQ multiplex PCR; TCRdb's table is partial and in-frame only. The data contain 150,000 to 180,000 clones, roughly 78% of them singletons. Sequenced: peripheral blood. Receptors were obtained from a man aged 80 or over with acute or convalescent COVID-19. CDR3s include the opening cysteine and the closing phenylalanine or tryptophan. A D gene is named only where the DNA matches it firmly. Not all rows give a size; the values are once, few, many and, for expanded clones, a class.

J gene | clone size | D gene | V gene | CDR3 protein | CDR3 DNA
TRBJ1-6 | . | . | TRBV2 | CASTIGSGTPLHF | TGTGCCAGCACCATAGGGTCGGGGACACCCCTCCACTTT
TRBJ1-2 | few | TRBD1 | TRBV30 | CAWTRGTVNNYGYTF | TGTGCCTGGACGCGAGGGACAGTGAACAACTATGGCTACACCTTC
TRBJ2-3 | . | TRBD2 | TRBV28 | CASSHSLWTSGSRTDTQYF | TGTGCCAGCAGTCATAGCCTTTGGACTAGCGGGTCGAGGACAGATACGCAGTATTTT
TRBJ2-4 | . | TRBD2 | TRBV6-1 | CASSEAIAGGRYNIQYF | TGTGCCAGCAGTGAAGCGATAGCGGGGGGGCGTTATAACATTCAGTACTTC
TRBJ2-3 | . | TRBD2 | TRBV4-2 | CASSQNGASGGWDTQYF | TGTGCCAGCAGCCAAAATGGGGCTAGCGGGGGTTGGGATACGCAGTATTTT
TRBJ1-2 | . | . | TRBV11-2 | CASSPQQGNYGYTF | TGTGCCAGCAGCCCACAACAGGGAAACTATGGCTACACCTTC
TRBJ2-5 | few | . | TRBV3-1/TRBV3-2 | CASSPDTPQETQYF | TGTGCCAGCAGCCCGGACACCCCGCAAGAGACCCAGTACTTC
TRBJ2-7 | . | . | TRBV3-1/TRBV3-2 | CASSQDKGGSYEQYF | TGTGCCAGCAGCCAAGACAAGGGGGGGTCCTACGAGCAGTACTTC
TRBJ1-5 | . | . | TRBV24-1 | CATQGEGDNQPQHF | TGTGCCACCCAAGGCGAGGGGGATAATCAGCCCCAGCATTTT
TRBJ2-7 | few | TRBD1 | TRBV7-2 | CASSLAGQGYEQYF | TGTGCCAGCAGCTTAGCGGGACAGGGGTACGAGCAGTACTTC
TRBJ1-1 | . | TRBD1 | TRBV28 | CASSRYPRDRVTEAFF | TGTGCCAGCAGTCGTTACCCCCGGGACAGGGTTACTGAAGCTTTCTTT
TRBJ2-7 | . | . | TRBV30 | CAWGQIYEQYF | TGTGCCTGGGGACAGATCTACGAGCAGTACTTC
TRBJ1-3 | . | TRBD1 | TRBV18 | CASSNTAGTGYGNTIYF | TGTGCCAGCTCAAATACTGCCGGGACAGGGTACGGAAACACCATATATTTT
TRBJ1-1 | . | . | TRBV18 | CASSPQGRTEAFF | TGTGCCAGCTCACCACAGGGGCGGACTGAAGCTTTCTTT
TRBJ2-1 | . | TRBD2 | TRBV2 | CASSALAGGQNEQFF | TGTGCCAGCAGTGCGCTAGCGGGGGGGCAGAATGAGCAGTTCTTC